This T cell receptor (beta chain) appears in the sequencing data of a study of blood T cell repertoires in COVID-19. Looking at the study overall: COVID-19 samples collected from the United States, Italy and Spain covered acute and convalescent phases. Sample material is recorded as cDNA or gDNA derived from T cells, B-cell-depleted T cells, or PBMCs.

Study processing details: Amplification of reference gene primers was used by the study to estimate nucleated cell counts. Produced via immunoSEQ multiplex PCR; TCRdb's table is partial and in-frame only. V and J calls and clone size are copied from that table; D and trimming were computed from the DNA. The top ten hold 15% to 20% of the sample, which has more than 85,000 clones, roughly 86% seen once. The V end was cut by 7 bases, the J end by 8 bases, with 15 bases between. The CDR3 is 13 amino acids. The specimen sequenced was peripheral blood. This clonotype was sampled from a human donor in a cohort sampled during active COVID-19. The chain combines TRBV12-3 or TRBV12-4 with TRBJ2-1; possibly TRBD2 for D (6 bases). CDR3 amino acids: CASTPGGADEQFF. The DNA of the CDR3 is TGTGCCAGCACTCCCGGCGGGGCGGATGAGCAGTTCTTC.